The 12 T cell receptor beta chains below all came from one sample that was sequenced in a study of regulatory T cells in long-lasting Graves disease. CDR3-region Arm-PCR and iRepertoire HTBI primers produced the TCR beta libraries. Each CDR3 protein gets one entry after TCRdb re-called the multiplex PCR reads with MiXCR. The sample holds around 250,000 distinct CDR3 sequences, just over 20% seen once. The time point: newly diagnosed GD, antithyroid drugs for less than 3 months. RNA isolated from PBMCs was used to make the TCR library. The starting material was peripheral blood mononuclear cells (PBMCs), obtained at new diagnosis, from a patient treated with antithyroid drugs. These receptors all come from a female donor with Graves disease.

V and J are TRBV27 and TRBJ2-1; tentative D call: TRBD1 (5 bases). The CDR3 is 15 residues long. V was clipped by 0 bases and J by 2 bases, with 8 bases between them. Germline CDR1 is MNHEY and CDR2 is SMNVEV (reference sequence). The CDR3 DNA follows: TGTGCCAGCAGTTTATCCCCAGGGCCCTACAATGAGCAGTTCTTC. This encodes CASSLSPGPYNEQFF.

This clonotype came up many times. The genes are TRBV2 and TRBJ2-1; D is possibly TRBD2 (6 bases). This CDR3 is built from 13 residues. Germline V gene lookup returns CDR1 SNHLY and CDR2 FYNNEI. V was shortened by 6 bases and J by 12 bases, with 18 bases between the two germline ends. The CDR3 sequence is CASSGPREPPQFF. CDR3 nucleotides: TGTGCCAGCAGCGGGCCCCGGGAGCCGCCGCAGTTCTTC.

This clonotype has at least ten counts. The V call is TRBV6-1, the J call TRBJ2-3; 9 bases are shared with TRBD1. The J segment lost 3 bases and the V segment lost 3 bases, leaving 4 bases of the junction unmatched. The CDR3 covers 15 residues. The germline V gene has CDR1 MNHNS and CDR2 SASEGT. The CDR3 DNA reads TGTGCCAGCAGTGACGGCGGACAGGGGACAGATACGCAGTATTTT. Translated, it gives CASSDGGQGTDTQYF.

This clonotype came up a few times. The chain couples TRBV10-3 to TRBJ2-1, with a possible D match to TRBD1 (6 bases). V lost 9 bases and J lost 2, with 14 bases in between. This CDR3 has 14 residues. Germline V gene lookup returns CDR1 ENHRY and CDR2 SYGVKD. CDR3 sequence (DNA): TGTGCCATACGACAGGAAGGCGCCTACAATGAGCAGTTCTTC. Protein sequence: CAIRQEGAYNEQFF.

The chain employs TRBV29-1 and TRBJ1-2; perhaps TRBD1 as D (6 bases). Germline V gives CDR1 SQVTM, CDR2 ANQGSEA. V lost 3 bases and J lost 8, with 16 bases in between. The CDR3 sequence is 13 residues long. The CDR3 region is CSVEFIGGHGYTF. The CDR3 nucleotides read TGCAGCGTTGAGTTTATAGGGGGTCACGGCTACACCTTC.

V gene TRBV28 combines with J gene TRBJ2-7; TRBD2 agrees at 11 bases. Unmatched junction bases numbered 5, after V lost 4 bases and J lost 6 bases. The CDR3 sequence is 14 residues long. CDR1 MDHEN and CDR2 SYDVKM come from the germline V gene. The chain's CDR3 is CASSYSGGAREQYF. CDR3 sequence (DNA): TGTGCCAGCAGTTATAGCGGGGGGGCTCGCGAGCAGTACTTC.

With regard to this clonotype: The CDR3 does not close with the conserved phenylalanine or tryptophan, likely indicating a read error. The CDR3 is CSAPGQGARTEAFL. CDR3 DNA: TGCAGTGCCCCGGGACAGGGGGCGCGAACTGAAGCTTTCTTA. V gene TRBV20-1 combines with J gene TRBJ1-1, with TRBD1 identical over 12 bases. Losses at the gene ends were 6 bases for V and 5 bases for J; bases not matched to a gene: 7. Germline CDR1 reads DFQATT; CDR2 reads SNEGSKA (reference sequence). CDR3 length equals 14 residues.

This clonotype turned up a few times. A read error is likely here: a far larger clone is one base away. The gene calls are TRBV12-3 or TRBV12-4 and TRBJ2-1, with 7 bases aligning to TRBD2. CDR3 length: 14 amino acids. After removal of 4 bases from V and 10 bases from J, the junction contained 10 bases not matched to a gene. The CDR3 protein is CASSSGQTSYEQFF. DNA for the CDR3: TGTGCCAGCAGTTCTGGGCAGACTAGCTACGAGCAGTTCTTC.

This clonotype was observed at least ten times. This chain connects TRBV28 to TRBJ2-7; 8 bases line up with TRBD1. The junction had 3 bases not matched to a gene; V was cut back by 5 bases and J by 6 bases. This CDR3 contains 12 residues. CDR1 is MDHEN and CDR2 is SYDVKM in the germline V gene. CDR3 sequence: CASSRTGIEQYF. The CDR3 bases are TGTGCCAGCAGTCGGACAGGGATCGAGCAGTACTTC.

Concerning this clonotype itself: Sequence at one end of the junction differs from germline and may be a read error. CDR3 nucleotide sequence: TGTGCCAGCAGCTTGAAACTTGCCAGATACACTGAAGCTTTCTTT. Its protein is CASSLKLARYTEAFF. The J gene is TRBJ1-1, the V gene TRBV5-1; the D is unclear. The CDR3 covers 15 residues. Germline V gene data show CDR1 as SGHRS and CDR2 as YFSETQ.

This clonotype was counted many times. V usage is TRBV11-2 and J usage is TRBJ1-5; possibly TRBD1 for D (6 bases). Trimming took 5 bases from V and 3 from J, leaving 8 bases between them. This CDR3 region has 13 residues. Germline V CDR1 and CDR2: SGHAT, FQNNGV. CDR3 protein: CASSPGVNQPQHF. CDR3 DNA sequence: TGTGCCAGCAGCCCAGGGGTCAATCAGCCCCAGCATTTT. Looking up the rest from reference TRBV11-2 and TRBJ1-5 gives the full variable domain: EAGVAQSPRYKIIEKRQSVAFWCNPISGHATLYWYQQILGQGPKLLIQFQNNGVVDDSQLPKDRFSAERLKGVDSTLKIQPAKLEDSAVYLCASSPGVNQPQHFGDGTRLSIL.

This clonotype was recorded many times. V gene TRBV5-5 combines with J gene TRBJ2-7; no reliable D call. Per germline, CDR1 SGHKS and CDR2 YYEKEE (reference sequence). Trimming removed 0 bases at V and 3 bases at J, with 10 bases between. This CDR3 spans 14 amino acids. The CDR3 here is CASSLAPRNYEQYF. DNA of the CDR3: TGTGCCAGCAGCTTGGCCCCCAGAAACTACGAGCAGTACTTC.